These T cell receptor beta chains were read from a single sample in a study of human T cells and chemical hapten exposure. TCRdb recomputed calls from the RACE reads with MiXCR, one row per CDR3 protein. Counted here are some 120,000 distinct CDR3 sequences, approximately 9% occurring once; the ten biggest clones make up under 2%. The source material was whole blood. The receptors here all came from a male donor in good health. Some clones in this sample may be carry-over from other donors' samples. The CDR3 runs from the conserved cysteine through the conserved F or W. D genes are given only for firm matches. A clone size is listed for some rows: how often the clone was seen (once, few, many), or a class if it is expanded.

J	D	size	V	DNA	CDR3
TRBJ2-7	TRBD2	-	TRBV7-9	TGTGCCAGCAGCCTGGGAGGGGACTACGAGCAGTACTTC	CASSLGGDYEQYF
TRBJ1-1	-	-	TRBV3-1	TGTGCCAGCAGCCAAGGAACTTCAATGAACACTGAAGCTTTCTTT	CASSQGTSMNTEAFF
TRBJ1-3	-	-	TRBV3-1	TGTGCCAGCGAGTATTCTGGAAACACCATATATTTT	CASEYSGNTIYF
TRBJ2-1	-	-	TRBV6-4	TGTGCCAGCAGTAATGGGGGTTCCGGCAATGAGCAGTTCTTC	CASSNGGSGNEQFF
TRBJ2-4	-	many	TRBV29-1	TGCAGCGTTGAATTCAGGAGGGAGATTCAGTACTTC	CSVEFRREIQYF
TRBJ2-2	-	-	TRBV7-2	TGTGCCAGCAGCTTACGGCGGGACACCGGGGAGCTGTTTTTT	CASSLRRDTGELFF
TRBJ2-7	TRBD2	many	TRBV12-3/TRBV12-4	TGTGCCAGCAGTTCCGGGGCGCGGGGACTAGCGGGAGTGCTCCTACGAGAGCAGTACTTC	CASSSGARGLAGVLLREQYF
TRBJ2-7	-	-	TRBV29-1	TGCAGCGTCGGAGGGCGGAACTCCTACGAGCAGTACTTC	CSVGGRNSYEQYF
TRBJ1-3	TRBD1	many	TRBV12-3/TRBV12-4	TGTGCCAGCAGTCCAGGGGGAGGAAATGGAAACACCATATATTTT	CASSPGGGNGNTIYF
TRBJ1-6	-	many	TRBV12-3/TRBV12-4	TGTGCCAGCAGTTGGACAGATAATTCACCCCTCCACTTT	CASSWTDNSPLHF
TRBJ2-7	TRBD2	-	TRBV29-1	TGCAGCGTTGTTGGAGGAAGCGGGGTTACCTCCTACGAGCAGTACTTC	CSVVGGSGVTSYEQYF
TRBJ2-7	TRBD2	-	TRBV6-5	TGTGCCAGCAGTTACCAGCGGGAGAGCTCCTACGAGCAGTACTTC	CASSYQRESSYEQYF
TRBJ2-1	-	-	TRBV29-1	TGCAGCAGTAGGGGGGGCGCGAATCATGAGCAGTTCTTC	CSSRGGANHEQFF
TRBJ2-1	TRBD2	-	TRBV2	TGTGCCAGCAACCCTAGGGCTAGCGGGAGCGGGGGGACCAATGAGCAGTTCTTC	CASNPRASGSGGTNEQFF
TRBJ1-6	TRBD1	many	TRBV14	TGTGCCAGCCGGACAGGAGGTAATTCACCCCTCCACTTT	CASRTGGNSPLHF
TRBJ2-3	TRBD2	many	TRBV12-3/TRBV12-4	TGTGCCAGCAGCCCCGCTAGCGGAACAAGCACAGATACGCAGTATTTT	CASSPASGTSTDTQYF
TRBJ2-7	-	many	TRBV14	TGTGCCAGCAGCCAAGAATTGGCCGGGGGCCACGAGCAGTACTTC	CASSQELAGGHEQYF
TRBJ2-3	-	few	TRBV3-1	TGTGCCAGCACGGACACGACAGCTAGCACAGATACGCAGTATTTT	CASTDTTASTDTQYF
TRBJ1-1	TRBD1	few	TRBV14	TGTGCCAGCAGCCTAATGACAGGGACCACTGAAGCTTTCTTT	CASSLMTGTTEAFF
TRBJ2-4	-	-	TRBV27	TGTGCCAGCAGTGGGTCTAGCGCGGGGGCTCAGTACTTC	CASSGSSAGAQYF
TRBJ1-2	TRBD1	few	TRBV20-1	TGCAGTACCGGACAGGTCGCTAACTATGGCTACACCTTC	CSTGQVANYGYTF
TRBJ1-5	-	-	TRBV7-9	TGTGCCAGCAGCCCGAGACACCTACAGCCCCAGCATTTT	CASSPRHLQPQHF
TRBJ2-4	-	-	TRBV3-1	TGTGCCAGCAGCCAGGGGGTAGGGGCCGGATACTTC	CASSQGVGAGYF
TRBJ2-3	-	few	TRBV20-1	TGCAGTGCTAGTCCAAGTCCGGGCTTCACAGATACGCAGTATTTT	CSASPSPGFTDTQYF
TRBJ1-4	-	few	TRBV14	TGTGCCAGCAGCCAAGATTGGGGCAGGAAGAATGAAAAACTGTTTTTT	CASSQDWGRKNEKLFF
TRBJ2-3	-	-	TRBV5-1	TGCGCCAGCAAGAGAGTGGGAGGAGATACGCAGTATTTT	CASKRVGGDTQYF
TRBJ2-1	-	few	TRBV7-8	TGTGCCAGCAGCTTAGCCGAGGACCGGTCCTACAATGAGCAGTTCTTC	CASSLAEDRSYNEQFF
TRBJ1-1	-	-	TRBV6-5	TGTGCCAGCAGTTACCAGGTGAACACTGAAGCTTTCTTT	CASSYQVNTEAFF
TRBJ1-6	-	many	TRBV6-5	TGTGCCAGCACAACCGGGGCTATGAGCTCCTATAATTCACCCCTCCACTTT	CASTTGAMSSYNSPLHF
TRBJ2-1	TRBD2	many	TRBV29-1	TGCAGCGTTGGTGTAGCGGGGCACAATGAGCAGTTCTTC	CSVGVAGHNEQFF
TRBJ2-5	-	many	TRBV29-1	TGCAGCGTCAATGAACCGAGGTCCTACGAGACCCAGTACTTC	CSVNEPRSYETQYF
TRBJ2-7	-	many	TRBV7-9	TGTGCCAGCAGCTTAGGGCCCTCCTACGAGCAGTACTTC	CASSLGPSYEQYF
TRBJ2-5	-	-	TRBV7-9	TGTGCCAGCAGCTATGCTCGCTCGCCTCCCGGAGTCCAAGAGACCCAGTACTTC	CASSYARSPPGVQETQYF